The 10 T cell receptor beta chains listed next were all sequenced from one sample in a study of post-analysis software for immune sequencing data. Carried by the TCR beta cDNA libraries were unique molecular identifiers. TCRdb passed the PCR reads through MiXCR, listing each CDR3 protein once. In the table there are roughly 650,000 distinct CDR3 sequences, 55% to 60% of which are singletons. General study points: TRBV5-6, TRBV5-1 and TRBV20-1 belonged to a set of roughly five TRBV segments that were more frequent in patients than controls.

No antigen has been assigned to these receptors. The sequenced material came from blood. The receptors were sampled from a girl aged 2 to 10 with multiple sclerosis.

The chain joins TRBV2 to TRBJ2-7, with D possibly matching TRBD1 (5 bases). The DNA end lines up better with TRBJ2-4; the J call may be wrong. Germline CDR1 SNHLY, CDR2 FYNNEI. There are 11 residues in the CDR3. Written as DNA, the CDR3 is TGTGCCAGGCAGGGCAGGGACATTCAGTACTTC. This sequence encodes CARQGRDIQYF.

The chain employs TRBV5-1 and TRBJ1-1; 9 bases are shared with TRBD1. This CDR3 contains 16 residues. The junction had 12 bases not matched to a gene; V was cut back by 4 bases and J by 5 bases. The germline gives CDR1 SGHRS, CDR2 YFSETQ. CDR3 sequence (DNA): TGCGCCAGCAGCAGGTCCCGGGACAGGGACGGGACTGAAGCTTTCTTT. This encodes CASSRSRDRDGTEAFF. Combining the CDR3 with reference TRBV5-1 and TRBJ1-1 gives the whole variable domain KAGVTQTPRYLIKTRGQQVTLSCSPISGHRSVSWYQQTPGQGLQFLFEYFSETQRNKGNFPGRFSGRQFSNSRSEMNVSTLELGDSALYLCASSRSRDRDGTEAFFGQGTRLTVV.

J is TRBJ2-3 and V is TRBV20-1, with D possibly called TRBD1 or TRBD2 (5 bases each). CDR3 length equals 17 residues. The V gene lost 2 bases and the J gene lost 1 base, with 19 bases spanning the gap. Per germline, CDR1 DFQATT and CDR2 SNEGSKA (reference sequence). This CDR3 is CSARSGWERDGTDTQYF. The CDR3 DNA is TGCAGTGCTAGATCGGGCTGGGAACGGGACGGCACAGATACGCAGTATTTT.

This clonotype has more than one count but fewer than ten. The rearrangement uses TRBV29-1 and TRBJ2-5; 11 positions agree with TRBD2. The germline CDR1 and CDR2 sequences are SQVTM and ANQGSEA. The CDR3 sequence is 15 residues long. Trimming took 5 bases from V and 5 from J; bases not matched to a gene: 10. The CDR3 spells CSVLTSGSTSETQYF. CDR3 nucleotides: TGCAGCGTTCTTACTAGCGGGAGTACGAGCGAGACCCAGTACTTC.

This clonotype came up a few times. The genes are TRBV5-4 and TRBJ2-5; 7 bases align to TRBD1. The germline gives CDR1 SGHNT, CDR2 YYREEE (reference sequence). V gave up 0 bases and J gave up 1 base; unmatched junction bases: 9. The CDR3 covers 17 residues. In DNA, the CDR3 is TGTGCCAGCAGCTTGGGGGGGTTGGCAGGGGGCCAAGAGACCCAGTACTTC. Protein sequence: CASSLGGLAGGQETQYF.

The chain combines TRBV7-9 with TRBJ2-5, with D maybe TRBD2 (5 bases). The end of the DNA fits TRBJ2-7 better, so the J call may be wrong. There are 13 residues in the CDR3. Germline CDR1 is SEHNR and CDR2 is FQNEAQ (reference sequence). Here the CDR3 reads CASSLTGTYEQYF. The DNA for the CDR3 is TGTGCCAGCAGTTTGACGGGGACCTACGAGCAGTACTTC.

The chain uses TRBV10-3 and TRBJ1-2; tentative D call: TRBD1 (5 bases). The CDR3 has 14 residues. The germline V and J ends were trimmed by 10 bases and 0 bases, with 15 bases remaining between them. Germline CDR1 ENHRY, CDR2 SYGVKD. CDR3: CASTGTPTNYGYTF. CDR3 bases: TGTGCCAGTACCGGGACGCCGACTAACTATGGCTACACCTTC.

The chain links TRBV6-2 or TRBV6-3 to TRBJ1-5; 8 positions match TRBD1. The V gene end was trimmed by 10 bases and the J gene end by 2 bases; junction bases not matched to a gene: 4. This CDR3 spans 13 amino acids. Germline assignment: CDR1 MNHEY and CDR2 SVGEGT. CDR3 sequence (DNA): TGTGCCACCCGGGGACAGGGCAATCAGCCCCAGCATTTT. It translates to CATRGQGNQPQHF.

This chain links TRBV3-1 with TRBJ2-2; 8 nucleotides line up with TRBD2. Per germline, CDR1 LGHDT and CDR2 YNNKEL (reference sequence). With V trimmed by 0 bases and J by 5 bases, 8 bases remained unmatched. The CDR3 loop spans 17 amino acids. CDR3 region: CASSQDLASGRTGELFF. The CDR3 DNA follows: TGTGCCAGCAGCCAAGATCTGGCTAGCGGGCGGACCGGGGAGCTGTTTTTT.

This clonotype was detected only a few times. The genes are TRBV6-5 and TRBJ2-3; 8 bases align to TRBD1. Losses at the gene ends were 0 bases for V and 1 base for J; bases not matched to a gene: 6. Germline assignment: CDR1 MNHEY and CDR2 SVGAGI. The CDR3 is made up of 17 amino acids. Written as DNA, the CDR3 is TGTGCCAGCAGTTACTCCTACGACAGGGGTGGCACAGATACGCAGTATTTT. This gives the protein CASSYSYDRGGTDTQYF.